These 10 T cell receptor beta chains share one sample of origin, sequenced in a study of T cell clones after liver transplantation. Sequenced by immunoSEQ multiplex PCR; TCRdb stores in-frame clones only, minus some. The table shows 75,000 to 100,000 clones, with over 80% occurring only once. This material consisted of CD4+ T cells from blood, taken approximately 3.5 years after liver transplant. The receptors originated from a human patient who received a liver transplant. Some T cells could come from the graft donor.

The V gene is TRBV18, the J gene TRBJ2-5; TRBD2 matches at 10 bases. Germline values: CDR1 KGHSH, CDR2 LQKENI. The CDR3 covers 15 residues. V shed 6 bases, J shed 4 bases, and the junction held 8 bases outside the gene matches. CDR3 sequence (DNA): TGTGCCAGCTCGGGGGTCAGGACTAGCGGAGAGACCCAGTACTTC. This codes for CASSGVRTSGETQYF. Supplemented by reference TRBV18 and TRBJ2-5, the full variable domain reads NAGVMQNPRHLVRRRGQEARLRCSPMKGHSHVYWYRQLPEEGLKFMVYLQKENIIDESGMPKERFSAEFPKEGPSILRIQQVVRGDSAAYFCASSGVRTSGETQYFGPGTRLLVL.

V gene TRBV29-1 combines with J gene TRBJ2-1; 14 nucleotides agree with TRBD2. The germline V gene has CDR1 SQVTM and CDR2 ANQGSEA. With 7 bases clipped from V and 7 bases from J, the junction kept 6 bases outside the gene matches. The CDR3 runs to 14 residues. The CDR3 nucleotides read TGCAGCGCCGCCGGGACTAGCGGGAGTAATGAGCAGTTCTTC. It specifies CSAAGTSGSNEQFF.

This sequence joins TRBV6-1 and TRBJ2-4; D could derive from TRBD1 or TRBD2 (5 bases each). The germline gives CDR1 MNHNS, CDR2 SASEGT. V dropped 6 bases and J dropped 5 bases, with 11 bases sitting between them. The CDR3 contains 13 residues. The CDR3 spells CASSRGPENIQYF. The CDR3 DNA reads TGTGCCAGCAGCCGGGGCCCAGAAAACATTCAGTACTTC.

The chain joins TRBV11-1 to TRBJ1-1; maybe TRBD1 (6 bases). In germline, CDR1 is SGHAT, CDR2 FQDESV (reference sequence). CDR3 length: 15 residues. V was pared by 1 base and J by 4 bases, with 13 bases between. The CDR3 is CASSLVQGSGTEAFF. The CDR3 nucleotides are TGTGCCAGCAGCTTAGTCCAGGGGTCAGGCACTGAAGCTTTCTTT.

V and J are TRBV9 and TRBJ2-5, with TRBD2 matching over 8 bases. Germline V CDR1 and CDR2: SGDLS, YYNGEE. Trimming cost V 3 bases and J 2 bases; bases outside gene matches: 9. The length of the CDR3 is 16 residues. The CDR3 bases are TGTGCCAGCAGCGCGGGAGGGGCAGCCAGACAAGAGACCCAGTACTTC. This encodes CASSAGGAARQETQYF.

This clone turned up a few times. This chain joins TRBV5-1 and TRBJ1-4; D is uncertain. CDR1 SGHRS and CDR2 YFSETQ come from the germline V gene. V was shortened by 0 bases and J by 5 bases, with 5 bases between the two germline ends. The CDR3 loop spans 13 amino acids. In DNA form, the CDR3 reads TGCGCCAGCAGCTTGGGTGAGAATGAAAAACTGTTTTTT. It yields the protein CASSLGENEKLFF.

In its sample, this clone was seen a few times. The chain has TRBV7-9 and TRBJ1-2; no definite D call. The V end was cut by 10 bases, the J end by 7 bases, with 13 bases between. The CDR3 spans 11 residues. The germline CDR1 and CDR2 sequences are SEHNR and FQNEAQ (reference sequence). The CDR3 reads CATQIGLGYTF. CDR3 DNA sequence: TGTGCCACCCAGATTGGGCTTGGCTACACCTTC.

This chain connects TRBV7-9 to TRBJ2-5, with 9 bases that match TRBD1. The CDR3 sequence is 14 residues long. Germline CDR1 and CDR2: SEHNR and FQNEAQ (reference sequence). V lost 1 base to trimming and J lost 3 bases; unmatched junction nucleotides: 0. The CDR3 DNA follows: TGTGCCAGCAGCTTAGGACAGGGGGAAGAGACCCAGTACTTC. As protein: CASSLGQGEETQYF.

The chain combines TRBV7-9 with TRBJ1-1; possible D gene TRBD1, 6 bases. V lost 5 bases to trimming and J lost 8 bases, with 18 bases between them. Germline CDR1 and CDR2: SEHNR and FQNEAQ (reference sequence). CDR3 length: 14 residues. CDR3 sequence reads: CASSPKQGRSEAFF. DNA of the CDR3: TGTGCCAGCAGCCCCAAACAGGGCAGGAGCGAAGCTTTCTTT.

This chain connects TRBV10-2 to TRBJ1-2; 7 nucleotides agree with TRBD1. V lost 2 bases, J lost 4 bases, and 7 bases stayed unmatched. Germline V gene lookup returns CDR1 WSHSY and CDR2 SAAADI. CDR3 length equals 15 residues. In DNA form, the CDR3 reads TGCGCCAGCAGTGAGGCGAACAGGGGTAGCTATGGCTACACCTTC. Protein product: CASSEANRGSYGYTF.